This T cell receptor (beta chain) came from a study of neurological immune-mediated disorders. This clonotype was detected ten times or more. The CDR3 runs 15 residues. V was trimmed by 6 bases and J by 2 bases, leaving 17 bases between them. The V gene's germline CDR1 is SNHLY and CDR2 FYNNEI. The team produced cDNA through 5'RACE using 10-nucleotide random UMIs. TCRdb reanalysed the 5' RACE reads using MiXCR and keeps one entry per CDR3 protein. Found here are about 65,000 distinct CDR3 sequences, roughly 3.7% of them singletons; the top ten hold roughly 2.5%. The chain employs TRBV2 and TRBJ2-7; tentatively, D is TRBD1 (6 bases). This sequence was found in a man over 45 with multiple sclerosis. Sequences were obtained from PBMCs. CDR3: CASSFGQSVTYEQYF. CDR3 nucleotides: TGTGCCAGCAGCTTCGGACAGTCGGTTACCTACGAGCAGTACTTC. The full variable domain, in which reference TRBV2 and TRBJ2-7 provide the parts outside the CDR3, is EPEVTQTPSHQVTQMGQEVILRCVPISNHLYFYWYRQILGQKVEFLVSFYNNEISEKSEIFDDQFSVERPDGSNFTLKIRSTKLEDSAMYFCASSFGQSVTYEQYFGPGTRLTVT.